These 10 T cell receptor beta chains share one sample of origin, sequenced in a study of CD8 T cells in ankylosing spondylitis. TCRdb called the 5' RACE reads again in MiXCR, with one record for every CDR3 protein. The sample has 250,000 to 350,000 distinct CDR3 sequences; around 20% are singletons. The sequenced sample consisted of blood, either unsorted or a sorted T cell fraction (not recorded which). Receptors originate from a male donor with ankylosing spondylitis or in good health (not recorded which).

The gene calls are TRBV28 and TRBJ2-7, with D unclear. Per germline, CDR1 MDHEN and CDR2 SYDVKM. This CDR3 contains 14 residues. V shed 2 bases and J shed 2 bases, with 10 bases lying between them. The CDR3 region has the DNA TGTGCCAGCAGTTTAGGCAGCAGAGCCTACGAGCAGTACGTC. This gives the protein CASSLGSRAYEQYV.

The chain is built from TRBV10-3 and TRBJ2-1; TRBD2 might be the D (5 bases). The CDR3 runs to 13 residues. Trimming cost V 3 bases and J 10 bases, with 13 bases left between them. Germline loops: CDR1 ENHRY, CDR2 SYGVKD. In nucleotides, the CDR3 is TGTGCCATCAGTGAAGGACTTGCCAGGGAGCAGTTCTTC. Translated, it gives CAISEGLAREQFF.

CDR3 amino acids: CSASITDTQYF. For the CDR3, the DNA is TGCAGTGCTAGTATCACAGATACGCAGTATTTT. The chain recombines TRBV20-1 with TRBJ2-3; D unclear. Germline V gene data show CDR1 as DFQATT and CDR2 as SNEGSKA (reference sequence). V gave up 3 bases and J gave up 2 bases, with 3 bases separating them. CDR3 length equals 11 residues.

This chain links TRBV15 with TRBJ2-1; the match to TRBD1 covers 8 bases. V lost 0 bases and J lost 4; bases outside the gene matches: 11. CDR1 LNHNV and CDR2 YYDKDF come from the germline V gene (reference sequence). The CDR3 is 18 residues long. The CDR3 nucleotides read TGTGCCACCAGCAGAGATCGCCTACAGGGGGGAAAGTACAATGAGCAGTTCTTC. Amino acids: CATSRDRLQGGKYNEQFF.

The CDR3 sequence is CSARIFDGGDSPLHF. CDR3 DNA sequence: TGCAGTGCTAGAATATTCGACGGAGGGGATTCACCCCTCCACTTT. The chain carries TRBV20-1 and TRBJ1-6; a possible D gene is TRBD1 (5 bases). Trimming shortened V by 2 bases and J by 8 bases, and 16 bases separated the two germline ends. The CDR3 has 15 amino acids. The germline gives CDR1 DFQATT, CDR2 SNEGSKA (reference sequence).

V gene TRBV7-2 combines with J gene TRBJ1-2; no firm D call. Germline CDR1 reads SGHTA; CDR2 reads FQGNSA. The length of the CDR3 is 13 residues. V lost 3 bases and J lost 2, with 7 bases in between. The CDR3 region has the DNA TGTGCCAGCAGCTTTGCCCGAAACTATGGCTACACCTTC. Its protein is CASSFARNYGYTF.

This clonotype was counted only a few times. The chain joins TRBV12-3 or TRBV12-4 to TRBJ1-5; 7 nucleotides agree with TRBD1. This CDR3 comprises 15 residues. J gave up 0 bases and V 6 bases, and 5 bases lay outside the gene matches. The CDR3 loop is CASSRTGGSNQPQHF. The CDR3 DNA sequence: TGTGCCAGCAGCCGGACAGGCGGTAGCAATCAGCCCCAGCATTTT.

The rearrangement joins TRBV12-3 or TRBV12-4 to TRBJ1-2; D perhaps matches TRBD1 (6 bases). Trimming removed 6 bases at V and 6 bases at J, with 14 bases between. This CDR3 region has 13 residues. The CDR3: CASRKDSGNGYTF. Here the CDR3 DNA reads TGTGCCAGCAGGAAGGACAGTGGAAATGGCTACACCTTC.

This clonotype occurred a few times. The chain couples TRBV20-1 to TRBJ1-5, with 9 bases that match TRBD1. Germline V lookup: CDR1 DFQATT, CDR2 SNEGSKA (reference sequence). The CDR3 is made up of 13 amino acids. J was trimmed by 4 bases and V by 5 bases; bases with no gene match: 3. The CDR3 coding sequence is TGCAGTGCTCCCGGGACAGGGAATCAGCCCCAGCATTTT. It encodes CSAPGTGNQPQHF.

This clonotype was counted ten times or more. The rearrangement joins TRBV29-1 to TRBJ1-2; TRBD1 agrees at 7 bases. The junction had 9 bases not matched to a gene; V was cut back by 0 bases and J by 2 bases. The germline gives CDR1 SQVTM, CDR2 ANQGSEA. The CDR3 totals 16 residues. CDR3 bases: TGCAGCGTTGAAGATCCAGCTCAGACAGGGAACTATGGCTACACCTTC. It encodes CSVEDPAQTGNYGYTF.